The 26 T cell receptor beta chains reported below all come from one sample, sequenced in a study of blood T cell repertoires in COVID-19. Some clones are missing from TCRdb's copy, which holds only in-frame ones; the method was immunoSEQ multiplex PCR. The table lists about 130,000 clones, approximately 85% of them singletons. What was sequenced was peripheral blood. The receptors were sampled from a human donor in a cohort sampled during active COVID-19.

CDR3 residues: CASSLTGGARGYGYTF. The CDR3 DNA reads as TGCGCCAGCAGCTTAACAGGGGGCGCGAGAGGCTATGGCTACACCTTC. The V call is TRBV5-1, the J call TRBJ1-2, with 9 bases matching TRBD1. The J segment lost 4 bases and the V segment lost 2 bases, leaving 9 bases of the junction unmatched. The CDR3 has 16 amino acids. The germline V gene has CDR1 SGHRS and CDR2 YFSETQ.

The chain links TRBV19 to TRBJ1-1; D remains ambiguous. The CDR3 has 14 amino acids. Germline values: CDR1 LNHDA, CDR2 SQIVND (reference sequence). Trimming removed 6 bases at V and 3 bases at J, with 14 bases between. CDR3 region: CASRTVQSYTEAFF. The CDR3, as DNA: TGTGCCAGTAGAACTGTACAGTCGTACACTGAAGCTTTCTTT. The full variable domain, rest sourced from reference TRBV19 and TRBJ1-1, is DGGITQSPKYLFRKEGQNVTLSCEQNLNHDAMYWYRQDPGQGLRLIYYSQIVNDFQKGDIAEGYSVSREKKESFPLTVTSAQKNPTAFYLCASRTVQSYTEAFFGQGTRLTVV.

The chain joins TRBV5-1 to TRBJ2-4; 10 bases align to TRBD1. With 2 bases clipped from V and 0 bases from J, the junction kept 5 bases outside the gene matches. The CDR3 runs 17 residues. The germline V gene encodes CDR1 SGHRS and CDR2 YFSETQ. The CDR3 region is CASSFGTGVLAKNIQYF. DNA for the CDR3: TGCGCCAGCAGCTTCGGGACAGGGGTCCTAGCCAAAAACATTCAGTACTTC. The entire variable domain, with the rest obtained from reference TRBV5-1 and TRBJ2-4, is as follows: KAGVTQTPRYLIKTRGQQVTLSCSPISGHRSVSWYQQTPGQGLQFLFEYFSETQRNKGNFPGRFSGRQFSNSRSEMNVSTLELGDSALYLCASSFGTGVLAKNIQYFGAGTRLSVL.

This chain uses TRBV6-5 with TRBJ2-3, with 9 nucleotides matching TRBD1. The germline gives CDR1 MNHEY, CDR2 SVGAGI. The CDR3 is made up of 14 amino acids. This CDR3 is CGPSDRGLTDTQYF. For the CDR3, the DNA is TGTGGACCCTCGGACAGGGGTTTAACAGATACGCAGTATTTT.

The V and J genes are TRBV7-9 and TRBJ2-4; possibly TRBD1 for D (6 bases). Germline assignment: CDR1 SEHNR and CDR2 FQNEAQ (reference sequence). Deletions cut 5 bases from V and 4 bases from J, with 12 bases between. The CDR3 sequence is 14 residues long. CDR3 nucleotide sequence: TGTGCCAGCAGCCCCTTTAGGGGGAAAAACATTCAGTACTTC. It is translated as CASSPFRGKNIQYF.

This clone was recorded many times. This chain uses TRBV6-2 or TRBV6-3 with TRBJ1-6, with D perhaps matching TRBD1 (6 bases). Trimming took off 0 bases at V and 7 bases at J, with 16 bases between the two ends. This CDR3 contains 17 residues. The germline V gene has CDR1 MNHEY and CDR2 SVGEGT. CDR3 DNA: TGTGCCAGCAGTTACTCGGGGGCAAGGAAAAGGAATTCACCCCTCCACTTT. It yields the protein CASSYSGARKRNSPLHF.

The genes are TRBV5-1 and TRBJ1-2; 12 nucleotides agree with TRBD1. The CDR3 loop spans 15 amino acids. The V segment lost 6 bases and the J segment 8 bases; nucleotides outside the gene matches: 11. CDR1 is SGHRS, CDR2 YFSETQ, per germline. The CDR3 DNA follows: TGCGCCAGCACCGTGGAGGGACAGGGGGCTCGGGGCTACACCTTC. Residues: CASTVEGQGARGYTF.

This chain uses TRBV15 with TRBJ2-7, with a weak D call TRBD1 (5 bases). In germline, CDR1 is LNHNV, CDR2 YYDKDF (reference sequence). The ends were cut back, 5 bases at V and 2 bases at J, with 16 bases in the middle. The CDR3 runs 15 residues. CDR3 bases: TGTGCCACCAGCCCCGGGTATGACAGAACCTACGAGCAGTACTTC. It is translated as CATSPGYDRTYEQYF.

V gene TRBV5-5 combines with J gene TRBJ2-7; 7 bases are a match to TRBD1. V lost 0 bases and J lost 3; bases outside the gene matches: 3. CDR1 and CDR2 (germline): SGHKS, YYEKEE (reference sequence). The CDR3 has 14 residues. The CDR3 DNA reads TGTGCCAGCAGCTTGGAACAGGGGATCTACGAGCAGTACTTC. Its translation: CASSLEQGIYEQYF.

The chain has TRBV6-5 and TRBJ2-1; maybe TRBD1 (5 bases). CDR1 is MNHEY and CDR2 is SVGAGI in the germline V gene. V gave up 6 bases and J gave up 7 bases, with 16 bases separating them. The length of the CDR3 is 14 residues. In nucleotides, the CDR3 is TGTGCCAGCAGCGTTGCCAGGGTAGGTAATGAGCAGTTCTTC. Its translation: CASSVARVGNEQFF.

The gene calls are TRBV7-6 and TRBJ2-3; the match to TRBD2 covers 12 bases. There are 18 residues in the CDR3. The germline gives CDR1 SGHVS, CDR2 FNYEAQ. Losses at the gene ends were 0 bases for V and 5 bases for J; bases not matched to a gene: 9. CDR3 sequence (DNA): TGTGCCAGCAGCTTAGCCCCCATGCTAGCGGGGGGGGAAGATACGCAGTATTTT. Residues: CASSLAPMLAGGEDTQYF. The entire variable domain, with the rest obtained from reference TRBV7-6 and TRBJ2-3, is as follows: GAGVSQSPRYKVTKRGQDVALRCDPISGHVSLYWYRQALGQGPEFLTYFNYEAQQDKSGLPNDRFSAERPEGSISTLTIQRTEQRDSAMYRCASSLAPMLAGGEDTQYFGPGTRLTVL.

This chain links TRBV4-1 with TRBJ1-5; D remains ambiguous. Germline V lookup: CDR1 MGHRA, CDR2 YSYEKL. Trimming cost V 3 bases and J 6 bases, with 18 bases left between them. This CDR3 region has 16 residues. The CDR3 bases are TGCGCCAGCAGCCAGGAGGACTACTACTGGGGTCAGCCCCAGCATTTT. It yields the protein CASSQEDYYWGQPQHF.

This chain connects TRBV2 to TRBJ2-2; unclear D gene. This CDR3 comprises 18 residues. From germline, CDR1 is SNHLY and CDR2 FYNNEI. Trimming took 3 bases from V and 0 from J, leaving 17 bases between them. The CDR3 here is CASSELKVGTTNTGELFF. The DNA of the CDR3 is TGTGCCAGCAGTGAGTTAAAAGTAGGAACTACGAACACCGGGGAGCTGTTTTTT.

The CDR3 is CASSQEPRGTEAFF. CDR3 nucleotides: TGCGCCAGCAGCCAAGAACCGCGTGGCACTGAAGCTTTCTTT. This chain uses TRBV4-1 with TRBJ1-1; D call uncertain. The V gene's germline CDR1 is MGHRA and CDR2 YSYEKL. CDR3 length: 14 amino acids. Trimming removed 0 bases at V and 4 bases at J, with 9 bases between.

This clone has only a few counts. V is TRBV29-1 and J is TRBJ2-7, with D perhaps TRBD1 (6 bases). Germline V lookup: CDR1 SQVTM, CDR2 ANQGSEA. This CDR3 has 12 residues. Trimming stripped 7 bases from V and 2 bases from J, with 12 bases between. Written as DNA, the CDR3 is TGCAGCGGGACAGTTCCTCCCTACGAGCAGTACTTC. This sequence encodes CSGTVPPYEQYF.

This clone showed up just a few times. The rearrangement links TRBV18 to TRBJ2-7; 7 bases fit TRBD2. Germline-derived CDR1 and CDR2 are KGHSH and LQKENI. Trimming cost V 0 bases and J 7 bases; bases outside gene matches: 3. This CDR3 has 13 residues. CDR3 coding DNA: TGTGCCAGCTCACCACCGGGGGAGGGAGAGCAGTACTTC. Residues: CASSPPGEGEQYF.

The rearrangement joins TRBV27 to TRBJ1-3; no definite D call. Germline CDR1 reads MNHEY; CDR2 reads SMNVEV (reference sequence). The CDR3 spans 19 residues. V dropped 0 bases and J dropped 0 bases, with 18 bases sitting between them. In DNA form, the CDR3 reads TGTGCCAGCAGTTTATCTGCCCCGGGTACGGTGGTCTCTGGAAACACCATATATTTT. This sequence encodes CASSLSAPGTVVSGNTIYF.

The chain uses TRBV28 and TRBJ1-2, with TRBD1 matching 8 bases. V shed 6 bases, J shed 4 bases, and the junction held 10 bases outside the gene matches. The CDR3 covers 15 residues. Germline V lookup: CDR1 MDHEN, CDR2 SYDVKM. CDR3 sequence reads: CASSMGQGAVYGYTF. The CDR3 DNA follows: TGTGCCAGCAGCATGGGGCAGGGGGCTGTCTATGGCTACACCTTC.

The genes are TRBV19 and TRBJ2-5, with D perhaps matching TRBD2 (5 bases). This CDR3 is 14 amino acids long. Trimming took off 4 bases at V and 1 base at J, with 10 bases between the two ends. Per the germline V gene, CDR1 is LNHDA and CDR2 is SQIVND (reference sequence). The CDR3 sequence is CASSTLLGQETQYF. CDR3 coding DNA: TGTGCCAGTAGTACCCTACTAGGCCAAGAGACCCAGTACTTC.

The CDR3 sequence: CASSSRSYNQPQHF. The CDR3 nucleotides read TGTGCCAGCAGTTCTCGGTCCTACAATCAGCCCCAGCATTTT. The chain links TRBV6-5 to TRBJ1-5; no clear D gene. The CDR3 extends over 14 amino acids. Trimming shortened V by 4 bases and J by 3 bases, and 10 bases separated the two germline ends. Germline V gene data show CDR1 as MNHEY and CDR2 as SVGAGI.

The chain is built from TRBV5-1 and TRBJ2-3, with 7 bases that match TRBD1. J lost 0 bases, V lost 4 bases, and 5 bases had no gene match. The CDR3 is 15 residues long. Germline values: CDR1 SGHRS, CDR2 YFSETQ. The CDR3 reads CASSVTGASTDTQYF. CDR3 bases: TGCGCCAGCAGCGTAACAGGGGCTAGCACAGATACGCAGTATTTT.

This chain connects TRBV27 to TRBJ1-5, with D possibly being TRBD1 (5 bases). Trimming stripped 5 bases from V and 1 base from J, with 15 bases between. Germline loops: CDR1 MNHEY, CDR2 SMNVEV (reference sequence). This CDR3 spans 16 amino acids. For the CDR3, the DNA is TGTGCCAGCAGTATGACAGCTACAAAGAGCAATCAGCCCCAGCATTTT. Translated: CASSMTATKSNQPQHF.

The chain links TRBV7-9 to TRBJ1-4; D is unresolved. With 5 bases removed from V and 12 bases from J, the gap between germline ends came to 19 bases. From germline, CDR1 is SEHNR and CDR2 FQNEAQ (reference sequence). The CDR3 has 14 amino acids. The CDR3 DNA is TGTGCCAGCAGCCCTTCGGGAGTAGGAGGTGAACTGTTTTTT. Translating gives CASSPSGVGGELFF.

The chain joins TRBV14 to TRBJ2-2, with a tentative D call TRBD2 (7 bases). Trimming shortened V by 4 bases and J by 5 bases, and 14 bases separated the two germline ends. The germline V gene encodes CDR1 SGHDN and CDR2 FVKESK. This CDR3 has 15 amino acids. CDR3 coding DNA: TGTGCCAGCAGCCCCCCCCGGGGGGCGACCGGGGAGCTGTTTTTT. This translates into CASSPPRGATGELFF.

The chain uses TRBV19 and TRBJ1-2, with D unresolved. Germline-derived CDR1 and CDR2 are LNHDA and SQIVND (reference sequence). This CDR3 contains 16 residues. V was trimmed by 5 bases and J by 6 bases, leaving 22 bases between them. Here the CDR3 DNA reads TGTGCCAGTAGTTTGGGCTCACAGAGTACGATAAATGGCTACACCTTC. Translating it yields CASSLGSQSTINGYTF.

CDR3 sequence: CASSSPLGQGYEQYF. The CDR3 region has the DNA TGTGCCAGCAGTTCGCCCTTGGGACAGGGCTACGAGCAGTACTTC. J is TRBJ2-7 and V is TRBV28; 9 positions agree with TRBD1. The CDR3 loop spans 15 amino acids. Germline-derived CDR1 and CDR2 are MDHEN and SYDVKM. With V trimmed by 4 bases and J by 3 bases, 7 bases remained unmatched.